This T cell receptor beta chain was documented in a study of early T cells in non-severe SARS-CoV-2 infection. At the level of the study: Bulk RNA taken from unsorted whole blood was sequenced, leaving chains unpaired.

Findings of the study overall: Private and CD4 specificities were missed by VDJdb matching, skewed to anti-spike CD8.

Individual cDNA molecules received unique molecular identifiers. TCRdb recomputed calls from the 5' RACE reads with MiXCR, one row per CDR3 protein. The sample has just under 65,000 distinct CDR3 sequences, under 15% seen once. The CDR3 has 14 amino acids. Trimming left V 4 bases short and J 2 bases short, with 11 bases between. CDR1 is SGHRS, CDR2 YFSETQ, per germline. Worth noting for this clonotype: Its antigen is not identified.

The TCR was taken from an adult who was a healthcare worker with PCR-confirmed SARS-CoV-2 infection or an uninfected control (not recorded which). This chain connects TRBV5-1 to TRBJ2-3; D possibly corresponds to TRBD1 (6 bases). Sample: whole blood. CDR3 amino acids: CASSLGQDTDTQYF. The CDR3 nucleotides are TGCGCCAGCAGCCTGGGACAAGACACAGATACGCAGTATTTT.